The 29 T cell receptor beta chains reported below all come from one sample, sequenced in a study of blood T cells in healthy people across ages. A second PCR, run for roughly 7 to 12 cycles, used a sample-barcoded 5' primer plus a J-beta primer mix. In TCRdb, the 5' RACE reads were re-called with MiXCR into one record per CDR3 protein. Of 1,500,000 or so distinct CDR3 sequences in the sample, approximately 43% were seen once. Sequenced material: blood. These receptor sequences come from a woman aged 18-30 years in good health.

V gene TRBV29-1 combines with J gene TRBJ2-5; a possible D gene is TRBD1 (6 bases). V gave up 6 bases and J gave up 0 bases, with 14 bases separating them. The germline CDR1 and CDR2 sequences are SQVTM and ANQGSEA. The CDR3 contains 14 residues. For the CDR3, the DNA is TGCAGCGTGGGACAAACCGGGTACCAAGAGACCCAGTACTTC. Translating gives CSVGQTGYQETQYF. Complete variable domain (other parts from reference TRBV29-1 and TRBJ2-5): SAVISQKPSRDICQRGTSLTIQCQVDSQVTMMFWYRQQPGQSLTLIATANQGSEATYESGFVIDKFPISRPNLTFSTLTVSNMSPEDSSIYLCSVGQTGYQETQYFGPGTRLLVL.

This sequence joins TRBV20-1 and TRBJ1-2; no definite D call. This CDR3 spans 11 amino acids. The V and J ends lost 3 bases and 8 bases respectively, with 10 bases between them. CDR1 DFQATT and CDR2 SNEGSKA come from the germline V gene (reference sequence). The CDR3 region is CSARLSEGYTF. CDR3 DNA: TGCAGTGCTAGGCTAAGCGAGGGCTACACCTTC.

The V and J genes are TRBV5-6 and TRBJ1-5; D remains unclear. From germline, CDR1 is SGHDT and CDR2 YYEEEE. Trimming removed 1 base from V and 3 bases from J, with 17 bases in between. This CDR3 spans 17 amino acids. The CDR3 loop reads CASSLFSDGSFNQPQHF. CDR3 sequence (DNA): TGTGCCAGCAGCTTGTTTTCGGACGGCTCCTTCAATCAGCCCCAGCATTTT.

The V and J genes are TRBV9 and TRBJ2-1; the match to TRBD2 covers 10 bases. The CDR3 has 15 amino acids. V lost 4 bases to trimming and J lost 7 bases; unmatched junction nucleotides: 8. Per germline, CDR1 SGDLS and CDR2 YYNGEE. CDR3 in amino acids: CASSPRLAGLNEQFF. CDR3 nucleotides: TGTGCCAGCAGCCCACGACTAGCGGGCCTTAATGAGCAGTTCTTC.

J is TRBJ2-7 and V is TRBV9; D may be TRBD2 (6 bases). The V end lost 3 bases, the J end lost 0 bases, and 16 bases lay between the germline ends. This CDR3 has 16 residues. Per germline, CDR1 SGDLS and CDR2 YYNGEE. CDR3 loop: CASSALGGPLSYEQYF. CDR3 bases: TGTGCCAGCAGCGCCCTTGGAGGGCCCCTCTCCTACGAGCAGTACTTC. The whole variable domain, filled in from reference TRBV9 and TRBJ2-7, reads DSGVTQTPKHLITATGQRVTLRCSPRSGDLSVYWYQQSLDQGLQFLIQYYNGEERAKGNILERFSAQQFPDLHSELNLSSLELGDSALYFCASSALGGPLSYEQYFGPGTRLTVT.

Of note for this clonotype: Sequence at one end of the junction differs from germline and may be a read error. This chain links TRBV6-6 with TRBJ1-6; TRBD1 agrees at 9 bases. Germline V lookup: CDR1 MNHNY, CDR2 SVGAGI (reference sequence). This CDR3 contains 16 residues. CDR3 region: CANSRRGQGYNSPLHF. For the CDR3, the DNA is TGTGCCAACAGTCGCCGAGGACAGGGGTATAATTCACCCCTCCACTTT.

Only a few counts were recorded for this clonotype. The CDR3 DNA reads as TGCGCCAGCAGCCAAGCCCCGGAGAGCACTGAAGCTTTCTTT. Translation gives CASSQAPESTEAFF. This rearrangement joins TRBV4-1 to TRBJ1-1; no clear D gene. Germline CDR1 and CDR2: MGHRA and YSYEKL. The CDR3 extends over 14 amino acids. Trimming removed 1 base from V and 4 bases from J, with 10 bases in between.

The chain has TRBV12-3 or TRBV12-4 and TRBJ1-4; possibly TRBD1 for D (5 bases). CDR3 length: 16 residues. V shed 5 bases and J shed 5 bases, with 18 bases lying between them. This CDR3 reads CASSPQGGLRNEKLFF. The CDR3 coding sequence is TGTGCCAGCAGTCCCCAGGGAGGGCTGCGGAATGAAAAACTGTTTTTT.

The gene calls are TRBV7-2 and TRBJ2-4, with D maybe TRBD1 (6 bases). Matching the DNA end better, TRBJ2-5 makes the J call doubtful. Looked up from germline, CDR1 is SGHTA and CDR2 is FQGNSA. This CDR3 spans 15 amino acids. CDR3 loop: CASSLKGHMQETQYF. The CDR3 DNA follows: TGTGCCAGCAGCTTAAAGGGACATATGCAAGAGACCCAGTACTTC.

This clonotype occurred a few times. This sequence joins TRBV28 and TRBJ2-6; no clear D gene. This CDR3 has 20 amino acids. V was clipped by 4 bases and J by 3 bases, with 25 bases between them. Germline loops: CDR1 MDHEN, CDR2 SYDVKM. The CDR3 DNA reads TGTGCCAGCAGTTCTCACCCTGCGTTGGGTCCCCTCTATGGGGCCAACGTCCTGACTTTC. This encodes CASSSHPALGPLYGANVLTF.

Points on this clonotype: Mismatch with germline at one junction end may stem from a read error. The V call is TRBV20-1, the J call TRBJ1-2, with D maybe TRBD1 (5 bases). The CDR3 length is 14 residues. Germline CDR1 reads DFQATT; CDR2 reads SNEGSKA (reference sequence). The CDR3 here is CSAGDRGRGYGYTF. CDR3 bases: TGCAGTGCTGGAGATAGGGGACGGGGCTATGGCTACACCTTC.

This clonotype was seen more than once but under ten times. This chain connects TRBV7-2 to TRBJ1-1; no reliable D call. The V end lost 1 base, the J end lost 1 base, and 19 bases lay between the germline ends. CDR3 size: 18 residues. Germline values: CDR1 SGHTA, CDR2 FQGNSA. The CDR3 sequence is CASSLDWAEGRANTEAFF. The CDR3 DNA is TGTGCCAGCAGCTTAGATTGGGCCGAAGGACGGGCGAACACTGAAGCTTTCTTT.

The gene calls are TRBV24-1 and TRBJ2-7; D is ambiguous. Germline V gene data show CDR1 as KGHDR and CDR2 as SFDVKD. This CDR3 comprises 13 residues. The germline V and J ends were trimmed by 0 bases and 2 bases, with 4 bases remaining between them. DNA of the CDR3: TGTGCCACCAGTGATTTGAACGCCTACGAGCAGTACTTC. It yields the protein CATSDLNAYEQYF.

The chain has TRBV7-2 and TRBJ2-2; D possibly uses TRBD1 or TRBD2 (6 bases each). Germline CDR1 and CDR2: SGHTA and FQGNSA. This CDR3 spans 13 amino acids. Trimming stripped 10 bases from V and 6 bases from J, with 15 bases between. The CDR3 reads CATHRGEAGELFF. In DNA form, the CDR3 reads TGTGCCACCCATAGGGGGGAGGCCGGGGAGCTGTTTTTT.

This chain connects TRBV9 to TRBJ2-7; D possibly uses TRBD1 or TRBD2 (5 bases each). V lost 3 bases and J lost 1, with 14 bases in between. This CDR3 is 15 amino acids long. The V gene's germline CDR1 is SGDLS and CDR2 YYNGEE. The CDR3 protein is CASSALGVKSYEQYF. Written as DNA, the CDR3 is TGTGCCAGCAGCGCCCTGGGGGTAAAATCCTACGAGCAGTACTTC.

The chain links TRBV20-1 to TRBJ2-4; a possible D gene is TRBD2 (6 bases). Judging by the DNA end, TRBJ2-7 fits better; the J call may be wrong. In germline, CDR1 is DFQATT, CDR2 SNEGSKA (reference sequence). This CDR3 contains 15 residues. The CDR3 bases are TGCAGTGCTCCCCCCCCGGAGGGCAGTACCTACGAGCAGTACTTC. This gives the protein CSAPPPEGSTYEQYF.

This clonotype was counted between two and nine times. V is TRBV27 and J is TRBJ2-1, with unresolved D. The CDR3 totals 18 residues. Trimming left V 5 bases short and J 0 bases short, with 20 bases between. Germline V gene sequence: CDR1 MNHEY, CDR2 SMNVEV (reference sequence). The CDR3: CASSTSRPLTSSYNEQFF. The CDR3 DNA is TGTGCCAGCAGTACTTCCAGGCCGCTCACAAGCTCCTACAATGAGCAGTTCTTC.

This rearrangement joins TRBV18 to TRBJ2-7; possibly TRBD1 for D (6 bases). Germline V gene lookup returns CDR1 KGHSH and CDR2 LQKENI. This CDR3 has 14 residues. The V and J ends lost 5 bases and 2 bases respectively, with 13 bases between them. CDR3 nucleotides: TGTGCCAGCTCAGAGGGGGACGGACCCTACGAGCAGTACTTC. It yields the protein CASSEGDGPYEQYF.

This rearrangement joins TRBV11-3 to TRBJ2-3; D gene uncertain. Trimming left V 5 bases short and J 5 bases short, with 11 bases between. The CDR3 consists of 13 residues. Germline CDR1 SGHNT, CDR2 YENEEA. This CDR3 is CASSLGEQDTQYF. In nucleotides, the CDR3 is TGTGCCAGCAGCCTAGGTGAGCAAGATACGCAGTATTTT.

In DNA form, the CDR3 reads TGTGCCAGCAGCCTACGACAGAGCTCTGGAAACACCATATATTTT. This translates into CASSLRQSSGNTIYF. The chain employs TRBV7-2 and TRBJ1-3; D possibly corresponds to TRBD1 (5 bases). The germline V gene has CDR1 SGHTA and CDR2 FQGNSA. The CDR3 is 15 amino acids. The V and J ends lost 5 bases and 0 bases respectively, with 11 bases between them.

Ten or more counts support this clonotype. The rearrangement links TRBV4-1 to TRBJ2-3, with TRBD1 matching 11 bases. V lost 1 base to trimming and J lost 3 bases; unmatched junction nucleotides: 9. The CDR3 loop spans 18 amino acids. From germline, CDR1 is MGHRA and CDR2 YSYEKL. Here the CDR3 reads CASSQVPLGTGGTDTQYF. CDR3 nucleotides: TGCGCCAGCAGCCAAGTGCCCCTCGGGACAGGGGGGACAGATACGCAGTATTTT.

V is TRBV27 and J is TRBJ2-7; D is ambiguous. From germline, CDR1 is MNHEY and CDR2 SMNVEV (reference sequence). CDR3 size: 13 residues. V lost 4 bases and J lost 7, with 14 bases in between. CDR3 loop: CASSSVGPGEQYF. CDR3 nucleotides: TGTGCCAGCAGTTCTGTGGGTCCGGGTGAGCAGTACTTC.

In its sample, this clonotype was seen a few times. The chain combines TRBV20-1 with TRBJ1-6; 10 nucleotides agree with TRBD1. The germline V gene encodes CDR1 DFQATT and CDR2 SNEGSKA (reference sequence). This CDR3 comprises 15 residues. Trimming at V came to 1 base and at J to 9 bases, leaving 6 bases not matched to a gene. DNA for the CDR3: TGCAGTGCTAGAGCCGGACAGGGGGACAGTTCACCCCTCCACTTT. Its protein is CSARAGQGDSSPLHF.

V is TRBV11-2 and J is TRBJ1-2; 7 bases map to TRBD1. V trimming: 5 bases; J trimming: 0 bases; junction bases outside the gene matches: 6. The CDR3 is 15 amino acids. Germline V gene sequence: CDR1 SGHAT, CDR2 FQNNGV. The CDR3 coding sequence is TGTGCCAGCAGCCCTGGGACAGTTGCTAACTATGGCTACACCTTC. Translating gives CASSPGTVANYGYTF.

The chain combines TRBV20-1 with TRBJ1-6; D call uncertain. The CDR3 runs to 11 residues. The V and J ends lost 7 bases and 9 bases respectively, with 10 bases between them. The V gene's germline CDR1 is DFQATT and CDR2 SNEGSKA (reference sequence). The CDR3 reads CSVSSGSPLHF. As DNA, the CDR3 is TGCAGTGTTAGTTCCGGTTCACCCCTCCACTTT.

The chain uses TRBV27 and TRBJ2-7; TRBD1 or TRBD2 may be the D gene (6 bases each). Germline CDR1 reads MNHEY; CDR2 reads SMNVEV (reference sequence). CDR3 length: 13 amino acids. V shed 6 bases and J shed 7 bases, with 16 bases lying between them. The DNA for the CDR3 is TGTGCCAGCAGCCTAATGACAGGAGGGGAGCAGTACTTC. It codes for CASSLMTGGEQYF.

In its sample, this clonotype was seen a few times. The chain recombines TRBV4-1 with TRBJ1-1; TRBD1 agrees at 9 bases. Per germline, CDR1 MGHRA and CDR2 YSYEKL. Unmatched junction bases numbered 4, after V lost 5 bases and J lost 3 bases. The CDR3 covers 14 residues. DNA of the CDR3: TGCGCCAGCAGCAGACAGGGGGGGGACACTGAAGCTTTCTTT. It is translated as CASSRQGGDTEAFF.

This rearrangement joins TRBV7-2 to TRBJ2-4; maybe TRBD1 (5 bases). Gene TRBJ2-7 matches the end of the DNA better, so the J call may be wrong. Germline V CDR1 and CDR2: SGHTA, FQGNSA. The CDR3 has 14 amino acids. CDR3 in amino acids: CASSFFSGCYEQYF. CDR3 DNA sequence: TGTGCCAGCAGCTTCTTTTCAGGGTGCTACGAGCAGTACTTC.

This clonotype showed up just a few times. The CDR3 DNA reads TGTGCCAGCTCACCCCCTGTACTAGCGGGACAACAAGAGACCCAGTACTTC. The encoded protein is CASSPPVLAGQQETQYF. The chain has TRBV18 and TRBJ2-5, with 10 positions matching TRBD2. Germline values: CDR1 KGHSH, CDR2 LQKENI. The length of the CDR3 is 17 residues. V shed 3 bases and J 2 bases; nucleotides not matched to a gene: 9.